Sequencing of this T cell receptor beta chain was carried out in a study of siplizumab effects on memory and regulatory T cells. Between the trimmed V and J ends, which lost 0 bases and 7 bases, there was a span of 22 bases. The CDR3 is made up of 17 amino acids. The germline CDR1 and CDR2 sequences are SGDLS and YYNGEE. Study results and caveats: In unstimulated cells, naive T cells appeared more diverse than memory T cells and seemed major alloresponse contributors. Mappable CD4+ clones that were alloreactive averaged about 63% Treg-derived with siplizumab versus roughly 27% in controls.

Details on this clone: Its matching antigen is unknown.

The protocol was immunoSEQ multiplex PCR, while the TCRdb copy is restricted to in-frame clones and leaves out a portion. The sample consists of some 110,000 clones, about 92% of them appearing once. The chain couples TRBV9 to TRBJ1-2; maybe TRBD1 (5 bases). Sample: CD4+ T cells sorted from blood. This sequence was found in a human donor in good health. CDR3 sequence: CASSVALNWGEGTGYTF. Written as DNA, the CDR3 is TGTGCCAGCAGCGTAGCGTTAAACTGGGGCGAGGGGACTGGCTACACCTTC.